What follows are 24 T cell receptor beta chains derived from one specimen sequenced in a study of cytomegalovirus exposure and HLA in healthy donors. PCR amplification relied on 60 Vbeta primers (plus 13 Jbeta primers). Here immunoSEQ multiplex PCR was the method, and the copy in TCRdb shows in-frame clones only, minus some. The repertoire holds about 74,000 clones, with around 70% as singletons. Source material: PBMCs. These receptor sequences come from a woman aged 40-49 years in good health and CMV-seropositive.

The genes are TRBV5-8 and TRBJ1-4; 7 nucleotides agree with TRBD1. The V segment lost 3 bases and the J segment 7 bases; nucleotides outside the gene matches: 12. Germline assignment: CDR1 SGHTS and CDR2 YDEGEE. CDR3 size: 16 residues. The DNA of the CDR3 is TGTGCCAGCAGCTCCCGGGGACAGCGTGGAACTGAAAAACTGTTTTTT. This encodes CASSSRGQRGTEKLFF. The full variable domain, with the rest looked up from reference TRBV5-8 and TRBJ1-4, is EAGVTQSPTHLIKTRGQQATLRCSPISGHTSVYWYQQALGLGLQFLLWYDEGEERNRGNFPPRFSGRQFPNYSSELNVNALELEDSALYLCASSSRGQRGTEKLFFGSGTQLSVL.

The gene calls are TRBV4-1 and TRBJ1-3; 7 nucleotides align to TRBD1. V trimming: 4 bases; J trimming: 0 bases; junction bases outside the gene matches: 6. The CDR3 has 16 residues. Germline CDR1 and CDR2: MGHRA and YSYEKL. DNA for the CDR3: TGCGCCAGCAGCCGAGTGACAGGGCCCTCTGGAAACACCATATATTTT. It is translated as CASSRVTGPSGNTIYF.

The J gene is TRBJ1-2, the V gene TRBV9, with a possible D match to TRBD1 (6 bases). This CDR3 region has 12 residues. CDR1 is SGDLS, CDR2 YYNGEE, per germline. The V gene lost 3 bases and the J gene lost 8 bases, with 11 bases spanning the gap. The CDR3 loop reads CASSAPRGGYTF. CDR3 nucleotide sequence: TGTGCCAGCAGCGCCCCCAGGGGCGGCTACACCTTC.

The V gene is TRBV27, the J gene TRBJ1-1; tentatively, D is TRBD1 (6 bases). CDR3 length: 12 residues. Germline CDR1 reads MNHEY; CDR2 reads SMNVEV (reference sequence). The germline V and J ends were trimmed by 5 bases and 12 bases, with 16 bases remaining between them. The CDR3, as DNA: TGTGCCAGCAGTCCAGGGACACATCGGTCTTTCTTT. Translating it yields CASSPGTHRSFF.

The chain links TRBV12-5 to TRBJ1-1; weak D call: TRBD1 (5 bases). V lost 2 bases to trimming and J lost 1 base, with 11 bases between them. Germline V lookup: CDR1 LGHNT, CDR2 FRNRAP. This CDR3 is 15 amino acids long. CDR3 coding DNA: TGTGCTAGTGGTTTGCTGGCCACAGGGAACACTGAAGCTTTCTTT. It yields the protein CASGLLATGNTEAFF.

V usage is TRBV7-6 and J usage is TRBJ2-2; TRBD1 matches 11 bases. Trimming at V came to 4 bases and at J to 3 bases, leaving 1 base not matched to a gene. The CDR3 is 15 residues long. Germline values: CDR1 SGHVS, CDR2 FNYEAQ. Here the CDR3 DNA reads TGTGCCAGCAGCTGGACAGGGGGCGACACCGGGGAGCTGTTTTTT. Translation gives CASSWTGGDTGELFF. Combining the CDR3 with reference TRBV7-6 and TRBJ2-2 gives the whole variable domain GAGVSQSPRYKVTKRGQDVALRCDPISGHVSLYWYRQALGQGPEFLTYFNYEAQQDKSGLPNDRFSAERPEGSISTLTIQRTEQRDSAMYRCASSWTGGDTGELFFGEGSRLTVL.

This clone was counted a few times. The rearrangement uses TRBV27 and TRBJ2-1; 7 bases are a match to TRBD2. V lost 8 bases to trimming and J lost 8 bases; unmatched junction nucleotides: 15. The CDR3 covers 15 residues. The germline V gene encodes CDR1 MNHEY and CDR2 SMNVEV (reference sequence). This CDR3 reads CASHPSGQRIDEQFF. As DNA, the CDR3 is TGTGCCAGCCATCCTAGCGGCCAGAGGATCGATGAGCAGTTCTTC.

The chain recombines TRBV27 with TRBJ2-2, with unresolved D. V lost 6 bases, J lost 1 base, and 9 bases lay in between. Looked up from germline, CDR1 is MNHEY and CDR2 is SMNVEV (reference sequence). The CDR3 loop spans 14 amino acids. CDR3 nucleotide sequence: TGTGCCAGCAGGGTGGCAGTGAACACCGGGGAGCTGTTTTTT. Translating gives CASRVAVNTGELFF.

V is TRBV19 and J is TRBJ1-1; D not resolved. This CDR3 is 16 amino acids long. Trimming cost V 9 bases and J 5 bases, with 25 bases left between them. The germline V gene has CDR1 LNHDA and CDR2 SQIVND (reference sequence). The CDR3 DNA reads as TGTGCCAGCTGGTCCGCATATGCGGGAGATCCAACTGAAGCTTTCTTT. This translates into CASWSAYAGDPTEAFF.

V is TRBV7-2 and J is TRBJ2-7, with 9 bases matching TRBD1. This CDR3 is 16 amino acids long. Trimming at V came to 3 bases and at J to 5 bases, leaving 11 bases not matched to a gene. Germline values: CDR1 SGHTA, CDR2 FQGNSA. This chain's CDR3 is CASSFAPGQGSHEQYF. As DNA, the CDR3 is TGTGCCAGCAGCTTCGCTCCGGGACAGGGAAGCCACGAGCAGTACTTC. Full variable domain (rest looked up from reference TRBV7-2 and TRBJ2-7): GAGVSQSPSNKVTEKGKDVELRCDPISGHTALYWYRQSLGQGLEFLIYFQGNSAPDKSGLPSDRFSAERTGGSVSTLTIQRTQQEDSAVYLCASSFAPGQGSHEQYFGPGTRLTVT.

V gene TRBV5-1 combines with J gene TRBJ2-7; a weak D match, TRBD2 (6 bases). The V gene's germline CDR1 is SGHRS and CDR2 YFSETQ. The CDR3 length is 12 residues. Trimming stripped 4 bases from V and 4 bases from J, with 9 bases between. The CDR3 region is CASSPGGYEQYF. The CDR3 DNA sequence: TGCGCCAGCAGCCCCGGGGGATACGAGCAGTACTTC.

The chain combines TRBV18 with TRBJ2-1, with TRBD1 matching 7 bases. CDR3 length: 13 amino acids. The V and J ends lost 2 bases and 7 bases, in that order; junction bases with no gene match: 2. CDR1 KGHSH and CDR2 LQKENI come from the germline V gene. In DNA form, the CDR3 reads TGTGCCAGCTCACCAACAGGGGATAATGAGCAGTTCTTC. Amino acids: CASSPTGDNEQFF.

The rearrangement links TRBV9 to TRBJ1-2; no firm D call. Trimming took off 0 bases at V and 0 bases at J, with 9 bases between the two ends. This CDR3 comprises 15 residues. CDR1 and CDR2 from the germline V gene are SGDLS and YYNGEE. The CDR3 loop reads CASSVDAVSNYGYTF. CDR3 in DNA: TGTGCCAGCAGCGTAGATGCGGTTTCTAACTATGGCTACACCTTC.

CDR3 amino acids: CASWKTGSNYGYTF. Written as DNA, the CDR3 is TGTGCCAGCTGGAAAACAGGGTCTAACTATGGCTACACCTTC. The chain uses TRBV6-5 and TRBJ1-2, with D perhaps TRBD1 (6 bases). Germline V gives CDR1 MNHEY, CDR2 SVGAGI. The CDR3 runs 14 residues. V lost 8 bases and J lost 0, with 13 bases in between.

The chain uses TRBV28 and TRBJ1-2; 11 bases match TRBD1. Losses at the gene ends were 5 bases for V and 7 bases for J; bases not matched to a gene: 6. CDR3 length: 14 residues. Germline CDR1 reads MDHEN; CDR2 reads SYDVKM. CDR3 bases: TGTGCCAGCAGTCCAGGACAGGGGGCGAGTGGCTACACCTTC. Translating it yields CASSPGQGASGYTF.

This chain links TRBV5-1 with TRBJ2-7; 9 bases agree with TRBD1. The CDR3 is 14 amino acids. CDR1 and CDR2 from the germline V gene are SGHRS and YFSETQ. V was clipped by 7 bases and J by 2 bases; unmatched bases: 7. The CDR3 region is CASSRTGEAYEQYF. Written as DNA, the CDR3 is TGCGCCAGCTCCAGGACAGGGGAAGCCTACGAGCAGTACTTC.

The CDR3 nucleotides read TGCAGCGTAATGACAAGTAACTATGGCTACACCTTC. Its protein product is CSVMTSNYGYTF. J is TRBJ1-2 and V is TRBV29-1; D unresolved. The CDR3 consists of 12 residues. The V gene's germline CDR1 is SQVTM and CDR2 ANQGSEA. The V end lost 6 bases, the J end lost 1 base, and 9 bases lay between the germline ends.

The chain uses TRBV29-1 and TRBJ1-5; TRBD1 matches 7 bases. Germline V gene lookup returns CDR1 SQVTM and CDR2 ANQGSEA. Trimming removed 4 bases from V and 5 bases from J; junction bases left unmatched: 5. The CDR3 runs to 13 residues. CDR3 coding DNA: TGCAGCGTTGGACAGGGTTACGATCAGCCCCAGCATTTT. Translating gives CSVGQGYDQPQHF. Full variable domain (outside the CDR3, taken from reference TRBV29-1 and TRBJ1-5): SAVISQKPSRDICQRGTSLTIQCQVDSQVTMMFWYRQQPGQSLTLIATANQGSEATYESGFVIDKFPISRPNLTFSTLTVSNMSPEDSSIYLCSVGQGYDQPQHFGDGTRLSIL.

The chain uses TRBV15 and TRBJ2-5, with 12 bases aligning to TRBD2. Looked up from germline, CDR1 is LNHNV and CDR2 is YYDKDF (reference sequence). There are 15 residues in the CDR3. Trimming at V came to 5 bases and at J to 2 bases, leaving 3 bases not matched to a gene. The CDR3 bases are TGTGCCACCAGCCTAGCGGGGGGGAATCAAGAGACCCAGTACTTC. The encoded protein is CATSLAGGNQETQYF.

This clone was observed a single time. The chain is built from TRBV5-1 and TRBJ1-2; a possible D gene is TRBD1 (6 bases). The germline V and J ends were trimmed by 0 bases and 4 bases, with 16 bases remaining between them. Germline lookup yields CDR1 SGHRS and CDR2 YFSETQ. CDR3 length equals 16 residues. CDR3 protein: CASSLVGEQGGYGYTF. The CDR3 bases are TGCGCCAGCAGCTTGGTAGGCGAACAGGGCGGCTATGGCTACACCTTC. The whole variable domain, remainder taken from reference TRBV5-1 and TRBJ1-2, is KAGVTQTPRYLIKTRGQQVTLSCSPISGHRSVSWYQQTPGQGLQFLFEYFSETQRNKGNFPGRFSGRQFSNSRSEMNVSTLELGDSALYLCASSLVGEQGGYGYTFGSGTRLTVV.

The J gene is TRBJ2-3, the V gene TRBV7-2; 13 bases match TRBD2. Losses at the gene ends were 8 bases for V and 5 bases for J; bases not matched to a gene: 7. The length of the CDR3 is 15 residues. Germline lookup yields CDR1 SGHTA and CDR2 FQGNSA. CDR3 protein: CASAYGTSGKDTQYF. The DNA of the CDR3 is TGTGCCAGCGCCTATGGGACTAGCGGGAAAGATACGCAGTATTTT. Based on the CDR3 plus reference TRBV7-2 and TRBJ2-3, the full variable domain is GAGVSQSPSNKVTEKGKDVELRCDPISGHTALYWYRQSLGQGLEFLIYFQGNSAPDKSGLPSDRFSAERTGGSVSTLTIQRTQQEDSAVYLCASAYGTSGKDTQYFGPGTRLTVL.

This clone was detected a few times. J is TRBJ2-5 and V is TRBV14; 7 bases agree with TRBD1. V lost 4 bases to trimming and J lost 2 bases; unmatched junction nucleotides: 4. Germline CDR1 and CDR2: SGHDN and FVKESK. CDR3 length: 14 amino acids. CDR3 coding DNA: TGTGCCAGCAGCCGCCGGGACAGACAAGAGACCCAGTACTTC. It is translated as CASSRRDRQETQYF.

This clone was detected only a few times. CDR3 bases: TGTGCCAGCAGTTACTCCGGGACAGGGGGCTACGAGCAGTACTTC. The encoded protein is CASSYSGTGGYEQYF. The rearrangement joins TRBV6-6 to TRBJ2-7; 11 nucleotides align to TRBD1. V lost 0 bases and J lost 3; bases outside the gene matches: 1. This CDR3 has 15 amino acids. Germline V gene sequence: CDR1 MNHNY, CDR2 SVGAGI (reference sequence).

This clone was found a few times. The rearrangement uses TRBV4-3 and TRBJ1-1, with D uncertain. CDR1 is LGHNA, CDR2 YSLEER, per germline. CDR3 length: 14 residues. V was pared by 1 base and J by 4 bases, with 10 bases between. CDR3 amino acids: CASSQVSGITEAFF. The CDR3 region has the DNA TGCGCCAGCAGCCAAGTCTCCGGTATCACTGAAGCTTTCTTT.